This TCR beta chain was recovered during a study of regulatory T cells in long-lasting Graves disease (TCRdb year 2021). Background for the entire study: Persistent Graves' disease meant more than 5 years of antithyroid drug treatment with TSH receptor autoantibodies that stayed positive. Patients with persistent Graves' disease were compared with patients with newly diagnosed Graves' disease using TCR sequencing and RNA sequencing of peripheral blood. The study was registered as a clinical trial and conducted in China. A total of approximately 35 samples were covered by TCR sequencing, comprising roughly 13 persistent and 20 or so newly diagnosed Graves' disease patients. Persistent Graves' disease patients in the clinical cohort had taken antithyroid drugs for 8 to 12 years on average. Study-wide conclusions, independent of this receptor: Sequencing and analysis were limited to the TCR beta chain. More public clonotypes were shared among persistent patients (roughly 2,700) than among newly diagnosed patients (approximately 930). Compared with newly diagnosed patients, persistent Graves' disease patients had lower TCR Shannon entropy and fewer highly expanded clones, which suggests clonal expansion. TRBV28, TRBJ1-2 and TRBJ2-5 were preferentially used in persistent disease, while TRBV20-1 and TRBJ2-1 were favored in newly diagnosed disease. Peripheral blood alone was examined, since thyroid tissue, which constituted the primary lesion, could not be accessed. The authors noted that the small sample size was a limitation that may lower accuracy.

Receptor libraries were prepared by multiplex PCR. TCRdb names Illumina HiSeq 4000 as the instrument used. To build TCR beta libraries, CDR3 regions were amplified by Arm-PCR using iRepertoire HTBI primers. Gel purification was performed on PCR products prior to sequencing. From the authors' description of their analysis: A total of 62 TRBV and approximately 15 TRBJ segments were identified across samples and were used for gene usage analysis of CDR3 amino acid clonotypes. Filtered high-quality paired reads were merged into contigs using COPE and FqMerger. BLAST was used to align contigs to IMGT TRBV, TRBD and TRBJ reference genes, with CDR3 defined following IMGT. Any clonotype with a frequency above 0.1% was classified as a highly expanded clone. Repertoire diversity was measured by Shannon entropy, and V-J evenness by the Gini coefficient. Clonotypes shared by more than one individual were considered public. TCRdb reprocessing: public reads trimmed at Q25 with fastp, clones called with MiXCR, in-frame beta chains kept. Rows are combined by CDR3 protein, so each entry shows the most common genes and DNA. None of the V and J calls come from the authors' own analysis; TCRdb made them. The sample records 500,000 to 800,000 distinct CDR3 sequences, 30% of which are singletons. The ten largest account for 35% to 55% of the sample.

In the case of this clonotype: No cognate antigen has been identified for it. No much larger clonotype is one base removed from it; base qualities were not supplied.

The time point label on this specimen signifies: persistent/refractory GD, antithyroid drugs over 5 years with positive TRAb. RNA was extracted from PBMCs in TRIzol for both TCR sequencing and RNA sequencing. The diagnosis of Graves' disease was made according to American Thyroid Association guidelines. Recruitment of patients was carried out at an endocrinology department in Xi'an, China. Each patient gave 8.5 to 9.5 milliliters of peripheral blood, collected in an EDTA anticoagulant tube. Ficoll Paque Plus density gradient separation was used to isolate PBMCs, and no further T cell sorting was performed. An Agilent 2100 Bioanalyzer and agarose gel were used to assess RNA quality, and a NanoDrop 2000 was used to measure RNA concentration. Trimming costs V 0 bases and J 9 bases, and their ends lie 10 bases apart. The germline V gene sets CDR1 to SGHTS and CDR2 to YDEGEE. The CDR3 holds 14 amino acids from the cysteine to the phenylalanine. The retained sequence is limited to the CDR3, 42 bases, with the frame set at the first base.

This TCR derives from a female donor with Graves disease. The V and J segments used are TRBV5-8 and TRBJ1-6; the D gene is not confidently resolved. This sample comprised peripheral blood mononuclear cells (PBMCs), obtained when the disease was refractory, from a patient treated with antithyroid drugs. CDR3 loop: CASSLVWSGSPLHF. Here is the DNA: TGTGCCAGCAGCTTGGTTTGGTCGGGTTCACCCCTCCACTTT.